This TCR beta chain was sequenced during a study of a mutant IDH1 vaccine in newly diagnosed glioma. The overall study: Most patients had received both radiotherapy and temozolomide, the prior options being radiotherapy, temozolomide, or both.

Time point defined: baseline, week 1 (first vaccination visit). Indicated treatment: pre-vaccination baseline after standard-of-care therapy. CDR3 length: 13 amino acids. Germline V gene data show CDR1 as SNHLY and CDR2 as FYNNEI. J was trimmed by 1 base and V by 10 bases; bases with no gene match: 3. This clone occurred a few times. This table comes from immunoSEQ multiplex PCR, and its TCRdb copy is limited to in-frame clones, with some not included. Of tens of thousands of clones detected, over 75% appear once; the ten largest clones hold 15% to 20%. V is TRBV2 and J is TRBJ1-1; 10 positions match TRBD1. This receptor was taken from a man aged 30 to 39 with glioma. The source was PBMCs, collected from a glioma patient treated with radiotherapy, temozolomide or both. The chain's CDR3 is CATRTGGNTEAFF. The CDR3 bases are TGTGCCACTAGGACAGGGGGGAACACTGAAGCTTTCTTT.